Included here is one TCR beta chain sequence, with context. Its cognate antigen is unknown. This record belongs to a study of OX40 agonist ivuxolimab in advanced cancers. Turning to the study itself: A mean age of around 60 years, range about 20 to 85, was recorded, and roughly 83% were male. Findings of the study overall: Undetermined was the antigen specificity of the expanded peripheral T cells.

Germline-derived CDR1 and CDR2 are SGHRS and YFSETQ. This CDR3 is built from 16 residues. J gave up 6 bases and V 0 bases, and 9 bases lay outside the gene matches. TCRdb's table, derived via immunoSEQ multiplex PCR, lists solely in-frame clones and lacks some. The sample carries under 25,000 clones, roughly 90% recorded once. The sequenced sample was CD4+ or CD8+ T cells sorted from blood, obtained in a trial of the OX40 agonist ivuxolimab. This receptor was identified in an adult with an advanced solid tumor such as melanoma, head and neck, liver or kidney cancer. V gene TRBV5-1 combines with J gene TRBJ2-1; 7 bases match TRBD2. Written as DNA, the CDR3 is TGCGCCAGCAGCTTGGGGGAGGGAGCGGGCGGCAATGAGCAGTTCTTC. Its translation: CASSLGEGAGGNEQFF.